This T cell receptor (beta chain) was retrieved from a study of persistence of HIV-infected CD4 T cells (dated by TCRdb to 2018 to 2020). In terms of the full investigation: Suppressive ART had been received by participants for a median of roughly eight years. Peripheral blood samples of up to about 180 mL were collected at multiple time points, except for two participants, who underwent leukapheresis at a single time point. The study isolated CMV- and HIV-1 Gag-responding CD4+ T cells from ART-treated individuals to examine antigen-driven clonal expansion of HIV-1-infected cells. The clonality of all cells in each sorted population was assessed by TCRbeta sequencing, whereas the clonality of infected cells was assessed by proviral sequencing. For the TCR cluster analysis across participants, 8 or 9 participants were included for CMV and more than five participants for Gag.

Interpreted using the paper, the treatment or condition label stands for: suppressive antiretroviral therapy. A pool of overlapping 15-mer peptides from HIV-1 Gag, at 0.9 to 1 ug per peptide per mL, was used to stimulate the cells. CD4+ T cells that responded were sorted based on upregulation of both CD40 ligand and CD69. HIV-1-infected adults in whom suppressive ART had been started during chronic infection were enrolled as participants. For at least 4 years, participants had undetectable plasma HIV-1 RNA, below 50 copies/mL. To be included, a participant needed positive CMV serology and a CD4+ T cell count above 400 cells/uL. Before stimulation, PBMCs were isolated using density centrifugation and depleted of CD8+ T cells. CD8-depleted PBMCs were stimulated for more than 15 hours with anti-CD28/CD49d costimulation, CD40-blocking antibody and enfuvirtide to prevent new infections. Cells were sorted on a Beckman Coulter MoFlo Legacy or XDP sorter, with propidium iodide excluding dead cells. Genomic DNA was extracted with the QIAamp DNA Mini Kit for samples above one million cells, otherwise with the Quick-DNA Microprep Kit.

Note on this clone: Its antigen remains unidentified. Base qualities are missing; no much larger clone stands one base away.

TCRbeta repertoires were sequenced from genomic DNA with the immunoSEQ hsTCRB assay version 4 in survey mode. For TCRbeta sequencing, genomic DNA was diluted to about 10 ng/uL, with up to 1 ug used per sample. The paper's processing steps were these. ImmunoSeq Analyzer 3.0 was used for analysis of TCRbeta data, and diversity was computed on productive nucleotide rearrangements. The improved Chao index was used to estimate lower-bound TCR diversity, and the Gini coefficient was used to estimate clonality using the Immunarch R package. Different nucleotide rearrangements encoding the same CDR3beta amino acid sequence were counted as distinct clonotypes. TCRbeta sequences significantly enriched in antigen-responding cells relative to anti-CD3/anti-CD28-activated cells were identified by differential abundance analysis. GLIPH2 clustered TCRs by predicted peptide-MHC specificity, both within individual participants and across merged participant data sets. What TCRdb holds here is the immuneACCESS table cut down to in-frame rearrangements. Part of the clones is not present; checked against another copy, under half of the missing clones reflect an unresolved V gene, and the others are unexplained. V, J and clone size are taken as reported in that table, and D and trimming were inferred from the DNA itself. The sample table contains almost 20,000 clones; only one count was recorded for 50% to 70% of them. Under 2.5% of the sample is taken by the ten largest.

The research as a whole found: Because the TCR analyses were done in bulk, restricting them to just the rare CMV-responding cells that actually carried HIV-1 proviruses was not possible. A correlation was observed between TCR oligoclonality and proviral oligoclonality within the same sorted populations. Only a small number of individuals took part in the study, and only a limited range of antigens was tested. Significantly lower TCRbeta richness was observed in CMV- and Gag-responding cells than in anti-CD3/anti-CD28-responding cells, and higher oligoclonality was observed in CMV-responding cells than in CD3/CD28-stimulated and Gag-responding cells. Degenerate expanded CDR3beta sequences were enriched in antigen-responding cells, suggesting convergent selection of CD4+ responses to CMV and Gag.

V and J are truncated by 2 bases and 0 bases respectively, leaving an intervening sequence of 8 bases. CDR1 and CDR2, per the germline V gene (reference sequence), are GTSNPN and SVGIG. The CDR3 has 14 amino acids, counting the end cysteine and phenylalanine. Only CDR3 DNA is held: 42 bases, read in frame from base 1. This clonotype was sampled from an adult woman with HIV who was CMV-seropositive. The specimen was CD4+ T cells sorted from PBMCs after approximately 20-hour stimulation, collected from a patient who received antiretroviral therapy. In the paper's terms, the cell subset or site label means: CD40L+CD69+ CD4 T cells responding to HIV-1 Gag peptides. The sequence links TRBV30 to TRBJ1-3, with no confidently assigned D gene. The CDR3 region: CAWSSGNSGNTIYF. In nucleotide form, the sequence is TGTGCCTGGAGTAGTGGCAACTCTGGAAACACCATATATTTT.